This T cell receptor beta chain was documented in a study of OX40 agonist ivuxolimab in advanced cancers. Study information: One hepatocellular carcinoma and two cutaneous melanoma patients partially responded.

TCRdb's copy holds only in-frame clones and misses some; the assay was immunoSEQ multiplex PCR. The sample lists tens of thousands of clones; roughly 84% were seen once. The CDR3 loop spans 13 amino acids. Germline CDR1 reads MDHEN; CDR2 reads SYDVKM. The rearrangement uses TRBV28 and TRBJ2-5, with D possibly TRBD1 on 5 matching bases. Gene TRBJ2-7 matches the end of the DNA better, so the J call may be wrong. The receptor comes from an adult with an advanced solid tumor such as melanoma, head and neck, liver or kidney cancer. The input for sequencing was CD4+ or CD8+ T cells sorted from blood, taken in a trial of the OX40 agonist ivuxolimab. The CDR3 DNA reads as TGTGCCAGCAGTCCCGGACATGCCTACGAGCAGTACTTC. Translation: CASSPGHAYEQYF.